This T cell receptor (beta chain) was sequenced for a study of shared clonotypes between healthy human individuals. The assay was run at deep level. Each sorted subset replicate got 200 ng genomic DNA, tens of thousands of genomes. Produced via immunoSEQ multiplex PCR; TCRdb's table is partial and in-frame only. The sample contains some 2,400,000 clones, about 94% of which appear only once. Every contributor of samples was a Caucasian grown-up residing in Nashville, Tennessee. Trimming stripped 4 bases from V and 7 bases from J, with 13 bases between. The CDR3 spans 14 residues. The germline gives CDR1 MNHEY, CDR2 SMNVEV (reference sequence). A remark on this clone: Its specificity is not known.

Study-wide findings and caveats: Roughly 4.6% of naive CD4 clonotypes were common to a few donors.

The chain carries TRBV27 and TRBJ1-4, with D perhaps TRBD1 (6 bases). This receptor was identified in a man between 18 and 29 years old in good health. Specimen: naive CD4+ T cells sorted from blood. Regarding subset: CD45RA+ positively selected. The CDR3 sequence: CASSSRQVLEKLFF. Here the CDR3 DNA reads TGTGCCAGCAGTTCCAGACAGGTTCTTGAAAAACTGTTTTTT.